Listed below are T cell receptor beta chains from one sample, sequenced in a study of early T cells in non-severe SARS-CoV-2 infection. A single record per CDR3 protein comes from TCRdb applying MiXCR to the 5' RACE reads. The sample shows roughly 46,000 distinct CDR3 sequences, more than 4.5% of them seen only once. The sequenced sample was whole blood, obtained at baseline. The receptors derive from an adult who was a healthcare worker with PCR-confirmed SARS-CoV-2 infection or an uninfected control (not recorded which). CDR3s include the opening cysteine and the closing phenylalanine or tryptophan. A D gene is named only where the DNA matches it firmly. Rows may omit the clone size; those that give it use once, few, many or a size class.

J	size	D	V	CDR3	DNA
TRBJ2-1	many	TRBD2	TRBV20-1	CSPYITSGDEQFF	TGCAGTCCCTACATTACTAGCGGGGATGAGCAGTTCTTC
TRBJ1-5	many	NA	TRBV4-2	CASSQEGAGDYQPQHF	TGTGCCAGCAGCCAAGAGGGGGCAGGGGACTATCAGCCCCAGCATTTT
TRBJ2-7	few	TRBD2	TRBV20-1	CSAKPSSGIYEQYF	TGCAGTGCTAAACCCTCTAGCGGGATCTACGAGCAGTACTTC
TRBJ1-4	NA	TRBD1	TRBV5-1	CASSLFGTGGEKLFF	TGCGCCAGCAGCTTGTTTGGGACAGGGGGTGAAAAACTGTTTTTT
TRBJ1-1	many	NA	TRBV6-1	CASSEFGGPEAFF	TGTGCCAGCAGTGAGTTTGGGGGGCCTGAAGCTTTCTTT
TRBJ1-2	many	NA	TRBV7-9	CASSLAYGYTF	TGTGCCAGCAGCTTGGCTTATGGCTACACCTTC
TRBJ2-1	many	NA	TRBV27	CASSSDWGPLYNEQFF	TGTGCCAGCAGTTCAGACTGGGGACCTCTTTACAATGAGCAGTTCTTC
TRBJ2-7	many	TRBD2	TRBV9	CASSFQGGLAGGQGEQYF	TGTGCCAGCAGCTTCCAGGGGGGACTAGCGGGAGGGCAAGGCGAGCAGTACTTC
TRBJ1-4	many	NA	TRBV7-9	CASRPRQEPEKLFF	TGTGCCAGCAGACCCCGACAGGAACCTGAAAAACTGTTTTTT
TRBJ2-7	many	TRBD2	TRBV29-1	CSVEGGRGEQYF	TGCAGCGTTGAAGGCGGGAGGGGCGAGCAGTACTTC
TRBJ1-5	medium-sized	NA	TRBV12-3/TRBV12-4	CASSSGINQPQHF	TGTGCCAGCAGTTCCGGGATCAATCAGCCCCAGCATTTT
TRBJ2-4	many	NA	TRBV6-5	CASSPRQVLAKNIQYF	TGTGCCAGCAGCCCCAGACAGGTTCTAGCCAAAAACATTCAGTACTTC
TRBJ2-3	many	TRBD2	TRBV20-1	CSATTSGTTDTQYF	TGCAGTGCCACTACTAGCGGGACTACAGATACGCAGTATTTT
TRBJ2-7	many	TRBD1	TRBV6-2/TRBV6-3	CASSLKTGGYEQYF	TGTGCCAGCAGCCTCAAGACAGGGGGCTACGAGCAGTACTTC
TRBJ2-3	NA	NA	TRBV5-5	CASSPLTQDMTDTQYF	TGTGCCAGCAGCCCCCTTACCCAGGACATGACAGATACGCAGTATTTT
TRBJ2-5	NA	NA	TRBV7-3	CASSLMGGQETQYF	TGTGCCAGCAGCTTAATGGGAGGACAAGAGACCCAGTACTTC
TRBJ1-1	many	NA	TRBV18	CASSPQGPGTEAFF	TGTGCCAGCTCACCACAGGGGCCGGGGACTGAAGCTTTCTTT
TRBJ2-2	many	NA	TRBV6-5	CASSQTGHLTGELFF	TGTGCCAGCAGCCAGACGGGACACCTCACCGGGGAGCTGTTTTTT
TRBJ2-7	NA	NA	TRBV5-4	CASSSGPTEYF	TGTGCCAGCAGCTCCGGGCCTACGGAGTACTTC
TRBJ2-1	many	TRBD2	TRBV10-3	CAISDSGTTKGEQFF	TGTGCCATCAGTGATTCCGGGACTACCAAGGGTGAGCAGTTCTTC
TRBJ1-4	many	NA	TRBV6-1	CASSEPFGWEKLFF	TGTGCCAGCAGTGAACCCTTTGGATGGGAAAAACTGTTTTTT
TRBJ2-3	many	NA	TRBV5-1	CASSGRSGSRVGTDTQYF	TGCGCCAGCAGCGGGAGGTCCGGGAGCAGGGTAGGGACAGATACGCAGTATTTT